A selection of T cell receptor beta chains follows, all from one sample in a study of T cells in Graves' hyperthyroidism and ophthalmopathy. TCRdb reanalysed the multiplex PCR reads using MiXCR and keeps one entry per CDR3 protein. In the table there are hundreds of thousands of distinct CDR3 sequences, about half of which are singletons. The material sequenced was peripheral blood or thyroid tissue (not recorded which). The origin of the receptors is a woman younger than 30 with Graves' hyperthyroidism. Each CDR3 is given with its conserved first and last residue. A D gene is named only where the DNA matches it firmly. Size is omitted from some rows. Given values are once, few, many or a class for expanded clones.

size: few
D: -
J: TRBJ1-2
V: TRBV6-6
DNA: TGTGCCGTACACCCCGGAGCTAACTATGGCTACACCTTC
CDR3: CAVHPGANYGYTF

size: many
D: -
J: TRBJ1-6
V: TRBV5-1
DNA: TGCGCCAGCAGCTCCGACGACGGCTTGGGACCCCTCCACTTT
CDR3: CASSSDDGLGPLHF

size: -
D: -
J: TRBJ2-5
V: TRBV25-1
DNA: TGTGCCAGCAGAGATGGGGGGGAGACCCAGTACTTC
CDR3: CASRDGGETQYF

size: few
D: TRBD1
J: TRBJ2-5
V: TRBV7-6
DNA: TGTGCCAGCAGCTTGACTCCGGGACAGGGTGCGAAGACCCAGTACTTC
CDR3: CASSLTPGQGAKTQYF

size: -
D: TRBD1
J: TRBJ2-5
V: TRBV7-9
DNA: TGTGCCAGCAGCCCGGGGACAGCTCTGCAGGAGACCCAGTACTTC
CDR3: CASSPGTALQETQYF

size: -
D: -
J: TRBJ2-5
V: TRBV9
DNA: TGTGCCAGCAGCCATTACGGGGAGGAGACCCAGTACTTC
CDR3: CASSHYGEETQYF

size: few
D: -
J: TRBJ2-7
V: TRBV6-5
DNA: TGTGCCAGCAGTTACTCGAGCGACAGATCCTACGAGCAGTACTTC
CDR3: CASSYSSDRSYEQYF

size: few
D: -
J: TRBJ2-7
V: TRBV14
DNA: TGTGCCAGCAGCCATGACAGAAACTACGAGCAGTACTTC
CDR3: CASSHDRNYEQYF

size: -
D: TRBD2
J: TRBJ2-1
V: TRBV7-2
DNA: TGTGCCAGCAGCTTAGAGGGACTAGCGGCGTACAATGAGCAGTTCTTC
CDR3: CASSLEGLAAYNEQFF

size: few
D: -
J: TRBJ2-5
V: TRBV2
DNA: TGTGCCAGCACCCCGTCGAGCGGAGAAGAGACCCAGTACTTC
CDR3: CASTPSSGEETQYF

size: -
D: TRBD1
J: TRBJ2-6
V: TRBV2
DNA: TGTGCCAGCAGTGGACAGGGGAAATCTGGGGCCAACGTCCTGACTTTC
CDR3: CASSGQGKSGANVLTF

size: -
D: TRBD2
J: TRBJ2-7
V: TRBV20-1
DNA: TGCAGTGCTAGTCCTAGCGGCCTCCCCATCTACGAGCAGTACTTC
CDR3: CSASPSGLPIYEQYF

size: -
D: TRBD2
J: TRBJ2-3
V: TRBV29-1
DNA: TGCAGCGTTCAGACTAGCGGATTCACAGATACGCAGTATTTT
CDR3: CSVQTSGFTDTQYF

size: few
D: -
J: TRBJ2-7
V: TRBV7-6
DNA: TGTGCCAGCAGCCAACGCGGCAGCTCCTACGAGCAGTACTTC
CDR3: CASSQRGSSYEQYF

size: many
D: -
J: TRBJ1-1
V: TRBV10-3
DNA: TGTGCCATCAGTGACAGGCGCACTGAAGCTTTCTTT
CDR3: CAISDRRTEAFF

size: -
D: TRBD2
J: TRBJ2-7
V: TRBV7-3
DNA: TGTGCCAGCAGCGCCATGGGACTAGCGTACGAGCAGTACTTC
CDR3: CASSAMGLAYEQYF

size: -
D: -
J: TRBJ2-7
V: TRBV7-9
DNA: TGTGCCAGCAGGTTCGGGGGAGTCAATGAGCAGTACTTC
CDR3: CASRFGGVNEQYF

size: -
D: -
J: TRBJ1-1
V: TRBV11-2
DNA: TGTGCCAGCAGCTCGGCGGGAGATGACACTGAAGCTTTCTTT
CDR3: CASSSAGDDTEAFF

size: once
D: -
J: TRBJ2-7
V: TRBV11-2
DNA: TGTGCCAGCAGCCCTACGCGTAGGCTCGACGAGCAGTACTTC
CDR3: CASSPTRRLDEQYF

size: many
D: -
J: TRBJ1-3
V: TRBV15
DNA: TGTGCCACCAGCGAACAGGGATGGAACACCATATATTTT
CDR3: CATSEQGWNTIYF

size: -
D: -
J: TRBJ2-5
V: TRBV2
DNA: TGTGCCAGCAGGGGGCCGAGCGCCAATCAGCCCCAGTACTTC
CDR3: CASRGPSANQPQYF

size: -
D: -
J: TRBJ2-5
V: TRBV29-1
DNA: TGCAGCCACAGGGTGTACCAAGAGACCCAGTACTTC
CDR3: CSHRVYQETQYF

size: few
D: TRBD1
J: TRBJ1-4
V: TRBV15
DNA: TGTGCCACCAGAGCGGACAGGGGGGCCCGTAATGAAAAACTGTTTTTT
CDR3: CATRADRGARNEKLFF

size: -
D: TRBD2
J: TRBJ2-5
V: TRBV20-1
DNA: TGCAGTCCTAAACTAGCGGGAGGGCCGTTAGAGACCCAGTACTTC
CDR3: CSPKLAGGPLETQYF

size: few
D: -
J: TRBJ1-4
V: TRBV14
DNA: TGTGCCAGCAGCCAAAAGCAGGGTAGGCTGTTTTTT
CDR3: CASSQKQGRLFF

size: few
D: -
J: TRBJ2-7
V: TRBV7-9
DNA: TGTGCCAGCAGCTTACAGGGTATCTACGAGCAGTACTTC
CDR3: CASSLQGIYEQYF

size: -
D: -
J: TRBJ1-5
V: TRBV5-4
DNA: TGTGCCAGCAGCCCATCGCGGCGGCAGCCTGGCAATCAGCCCCAGCATTTT
CDR3: CASSPSRRQPGNQPQHF

size: -
D: -
J: TRBJ1-2
V: TRBV29-1
DNA: TGCAGCCTTGTAAGCTACACCTTC
CDR3: CSLVSYTF

size: -
D: -
J: TRBJ2-7
V: TRBV7-9
DNA: TGTGCCAGCAGCTTAGCGTTGCCTAGCGTATACGAGCAGTACTTC
CDR3: CASSLALPSVYEQYF

size: few
D: -
J: TRBJ2-7
V: TRBV7-2
DNA: TGTGCCAGCAGCTTAGACCGGGCTACCTACGAGCAGTACTTC
CDR3: CASSLDRATYEQYF

size: many
D: -
J: TRBJ2-7
V: TRBV29-1
DNA: TGCAGCTGTACCAGGACAGCCTCAGGCGAGCAGTACTTC
CDR3: CSCTRTASGEQYF

size: many
D: -
J: TRBJ1-6
V: TRBV9
DNA: TGTGCCAGCAGCGTAGGGACGTGGGCCTATAATTCACCCCTCCACTTT
CDR3: CASSVGTWAYNSPLHF

size: few
D: TRBD1
J: TRBJ1-1
V: TRBV19
DNA: TGTGCCAGCCCAGGGGGCGCGGGCACTGAAGCTTTCTTT
CDR3: CASPGGAGTEAFF

size: once
D: -
J: TRBJ1-5
V: TRBV19
DNA: TGTGCCAGGGTGGGTCATCAGCCCCAGCATTTT
CDR3: CARVGHQPQHF

size: -
D: -
J: TRBJ1-1
V: TRBV10-1
DNA: TGCGCCACCGGCCCGAACACTGAAGCTTTCTTT
CDR3: CATGPNTEAFF

size: -
D: -
J: TRBJ2-7
V: TRBV2
DNA: TGTGCCAGCAGTGAAATGCTTAGTGGAGAGCAGTACTTC
CDR3: CASSEMLSGEQYF

size: few
D: -
J: TRBJ1-3
V: TRBV7-9
DNA: TGTGCCAGCAGCTTCACCCTGAGGACACTCAGCCCTGGAAACACCATATATTTT
CDR3: CASSFTLRTLSPGNTIYF

size: -
D: TRBD1
J: TRBJ1-5
V: TRBV7-2
DNA: TGTGCCAGCAGCTTGGATTACAGGGGCCGGGGCGATCAGCCCCAGCATTTT
CDR3: CASSLDYRGRGDQPQHF

size: -
D: -
J: TRBJ1-5
V: TRBV7-9
DNA: TGTGCCAGCAGCTTAGGATCAGGGAGCAATCAGCCCCAGCATTTT
CDR3: CASSLGSGSNQPQHF

size: few
D: TRBD2
J: TRBJ2-7
V: TRBV2
DNA: TGTGCCAGCAGTCCCGGGACTAGCCCTTACGAGCAGTACTTC
CDR3: CASSPGTSPYEQYF